Described below is a single T cell receptor (beta chain) sequence and its context. Between the trimmed V and J ends, which lost 4 bases and 1 base, there was a span of 9 bases. CDR3 length equals 14 residues. The germline V gene encodes CDR1 SGHTA and CDR2 FQGTGA. These data originate in a study of blood T cell repertoires in COVID-19. For the study at large: Specimens from acute and convalescent COVID-19 originated in the United States, Italy and Spain.

This table comes from immunoSEQ multiplex PCR, and its TCRdb copy is limited to in-frame clones, with some not included. The repertoire holds about 220,000 clones, with approximately 78% as singletons. The receptor comes from a woman in her sixties or seventies with COVID-19, enrolled during active disease. Sequenced material: peripheral blood. The J gene is TRBJ2-3, the V gene TRBV7-3; TRBD1 might be the D (5 bases). CDR3 sequence: CASSSTDGTDTQYF. The CDR3 nucleotides are TGTGCCAGCAGCTCGACAGACGGCACAGATACGCAGTATTTT.